The 18 T cell receptor beta chains presented below share a single source sample, sequenced in a study of OX40 agonist ivuxolimab in advanced cancers. Sequenced by immunoSEQ multiplex PCR; TCRdb stores in-frame clones only, minus some. The sample has approximately 52,000 clones, roughly 86% seen once; the top ten hold roughly 13%. The specimen comprised CD4+ or CD8+ T cells sorted from blood, sampled in a trial of the OX40 agonist ivuxolimab. These receptor sequences come from an adult with an advanced solid tumor such as melanoma, head and neck, liver or kidney cancer.

As for this clone: A much larger clonotype is one base distant, so this may be a read error. Distinct nucleotide sequences in the sample also encode this CDR3. The V gene is TRBV20-1, the J gene TRBJ1-2; D unclear. Germline-derived CDR1 and CDR2 are DFQATT and SNEGSKA (reference sequence). The CDR3 loop spans 11 amino acids. Trimming cost V 2 bases and J 2 bases, with 3 bases left between them. The CDR3 nucleotides read TGCAGTGCTAGACCCAACTATGGCTACACCTTC. Its protein is CSARPNYGYTF.

The chain combines TRBV4-3 with TRBJ1-1; 7 nucleotides match TRBD1. This CDR3 has 17 residues. V dropped 2 bases and J dropped 0; count of bases not matched to a gene: 9. CDR1 and CDR2 (germline): LGHNA, YSLEER. The CDR3 bases are TGCGCCAGCAGCCAAAGGTTGGCAGGGGGTATGAACACTGAAGCTTTCTTT. Its protein is CASSQRLAGGMNTEAFF.

The chain couples TRBV27 to TRBJ2-5; 7 positions match TRBD2. Trimming at V came to 3 bases and at J to 5 bases, leaving 6 bases not matched to a gene. CDR3 length equals 14 residues. Germline lookup yields CDR1 MNHEY and CDR2 SMNVEV (reference sequence). The CDR3 spells CASSFSPGGETQYF. As DNA, the CDR3 is TGTGCCAGCAGTTTTTCCCCCGGGGGGGAGACCCAGTACTTC.

The chain uses TRBV19 and TRBJ1-3, with D hard to call. The CDR3 totals 15 residues. Between the trimmed V and J ends, which lost 0 bases and 0 bases, there was a span of 6 bases. CDR1 and CDR2 (germline): LNHDA, SQIVND (reference sequence). The CDR3 spells CASSIDHSSGNTIYF. For the CDR3, the DNA is TGTGCCAGTAGTATAGATCACAGCTCTGGAAACACCATATATTTT.

Remarks on this clone: The conserved phenylalanine or tryptophan is not found at the CDR3 terminus, so this likely reflects a read error. Because the CDR3's place on the DNA is in doubt, the DNA is left out and the CDR3 is given as listed by TCRdb. This chain uses TRBV4-2 with TRBJ2-7. The CDR3 spans 12 amino acids, including both terminal residues. Germline V gene sequence: CDR1 LGHNA, CDR2 YNFKEQ. CDR3 loop: CASSLGNSLIRA.

The chain has TRBV9 and TRBJ2-7; D assignment may be TRBD1 or TRBD2 (5 bases each). Germline loops: CDR1 SGDLS, CDR2 YYNGEE. The CDR3 spans 11 residues. V lost 3 bases and J lost 8, with 9 bases in between. This CDR3 is CASSGGAKQYF. The DNA for the CDR3 is TGTGCCAGCAGCGGAGGGGCTAAGCAGTACTTC.

The chain recombines TRBV19 with TRBJ1-3; D unclear. V was shortened by 0 bases and J by 4 bases, with 13 bases between the two germline ends. The germline gives CDR1 LNHDA, CDR2 SQIVND (reference sequence). CDR3 length: 16 amino acids. CDR3 sequence reads: CASSIDPSPPGNTIYF. As DNA, the CDR3 is TGTGCCAGTAGTATAGATCCTAGTCCGCCGGGAAACACCATATATTTT.

The rearrangement links TRBV19 to TRBJ1-2; D is unresolved. With 3 bases removed from V and 3 bases from J, the gap between germline ends came to 14 bases. This CDR3 has 15 residues. The germline gives CDR1 LNHDA, CDR2 SQIVND (reference sequence). CDR3 in amino acids: CASSMMAGFDYGYTF. CDR3 DNA: TGTGCCAGTAGTATGATGGCGGGGTTTGACTATGGCTACACCTTC.

This clone was recorded once. The J gene is TRBJ2-3, the V gene TRBV5-8; no reliable D call. V dropped 0 bases and J dropped 2 bases, with 7 bases sitting between them. CDR3 size: 14 residues. In germline, CDR1 is SGHTS, CDR2 YDEGEE. The CDR3 is CASSLEKNTDTQYF. CDR3 coding DNA: TGTGCCAGCAGCTTGGAGAAAAACACAGATACGCAGTATTTT. Filled out from reference TRBV5-8 and TRBJ2-3, the complete variable domain reads EAGVTQSPTHLIKTRGQQATLRCSPISGHTSVYWYQQALGLGLQFLLWYDEGEERNRGNFPPRFSGRQFPNYSSELNVNALELEDSALYLCASSLEKNTDTQYFGPGTRLTVL.

The V call is TRBV7-9, the J call TRBJ1-6; tentative D call: TRBD1 (6 bases). The V end lost 5 bases, the J end lost 12 bases, and 17 bases lay between the germline ends. The CDR3 loop spans 14 amino acids. Germline CDR1 is SEHNR and CDR2 is FQNEAQ (reference sequence). CDR3 sequence reads: CASSPPRGLRPLHF. The CDR3 coding sequence is TGTGCCAGCAGCCCCCCCCGGGGGCTGAGACCCCTCCACTTT.

The chain recombines TRBV7-3 with TRBJ2-7, with D maybe TRBD2 (5 bases). CDR3 length: 15 amino acids. Trimming took off 10 bases at V and 5 bases at J, with 24 bases between the two ends. Germline CDR1 is SGHTA and CDR2 is FQGTGA. The CDR3 DNA follows: TGTGCCACCACCCCCGGGGTTCTTCGCGCGGACGAGCAGTACTTC. Translated: CATTPGVLRADEQYF.

The V call is TRBV9, the J call TRBJ2-3; TRBD2 might be the D (6 bases). CDR1 and CDR2 from the germline V gene are SGDLS and YYNGEE. The CDR3 extends over 14 amino acids. The V end was cut by 0 bases, the J end by 6 bases, with 11 bases between. CDR3 sequence (DNA): TGTGCCAGCAGCGTAGGGGGGGTAGCGGATACGCAGTATTTT. Translation gives CASSVGGVADTQYF.

The V and J genes are TRBV6-5 and TRBJ1-1, with D unclear. The CDR3 loop spans 13 amino acids. The V end was cut by 3 bases, the J end by 4 bases, with 9 bases between. Germline-derived CDR1 and CDR2 are MNHEY and SVGAGI. The CDR3 region is CASSYPGFTEAFF. CDR3 nucleotide sequence: TGTGCCAGCAGTTATCCAGGATTCACTGAAGCTTTCTTT.

The J gene is TRBJ2-2, the V gene TRBV9; D possibly matches TRBD1 or TRBD2 (5 bases each). The CDR3 is 13 residues long. Between the trimmed V and J ends, which lost 0 bases and 6 bases, there was a span of 6 bases. From germline, CDR1 is SGDLS and CDR2 YYNGEE. The CDR3 region has the DNA TGTGCCAGCAGCGTAGGAGGGGCCGGGGAGCTGTTTTTT. It is translated as CASSVGGAGELFF.

The chain couples TRBV19 to TRBJ1-5; D is unresolved. The V end was cut by 5 bases, the J end by 0 bases, with 8 bases between. The germline gives CDR1 LNHDA, CDR2 SQIVND (reference sequence). There are 14 residues in the CDR3. DNA of the CDR3: TGTGCCAGTAGTCGAGGGTATAGCAATCAGCCCCAGCATTTT. It codes for CASSRGYSNQPQHF.

The gene calls are TRBV4-3 and TRBJ1-5; D ambiguous. Trimming took 1 base from V and 5 from J, leaving 9 bases between them. CDR1 is LGHNA and CDR2 is YSLEER in the germline V gene. This CDR3 has 14 residues. CDR3 amino acids: CASSQARIYQPQHF. CDR3 nucleotide sequence: TGCGCCAGCAGCCAAGCACGGATTTATCAGCCCCAGCATTTT.

The chain recombines TRBV6-1 with TRBJ2-3; D may be TRBD2 (5 bases). With 0 bases removed from V and 4 bases from J, the gap between germline ends came to 11 bases. The CDR3 totals 15 residues. Germline assignment: CDR1 MNHNS and CDR2 SASEGT. CDR3 sequence (DNA): TGTGCCAGCAGTGAAGCGCGGGTGTTCGCAGATACGCAGTATTTT. Its translation is CASSEARVFADTQYF.

The V call is TRBV2, the J call TRBJ2-1; 7 nucleotides match TRBD1. Losses at the gene ends were 6 bases for V and 4 bases for J; bases not matched to a gene: 6. The CDR3 extends over 14 amino acids. Germline values: CDR1 SNHLY, CDR2 FYNNEI. CDR3 in amino acids: CASRSRDSYNEQFF. The CDR3 DNA sequence: TGTGCCAGCAGGTCCCGGGACAGTTACAATGAGCAGTTCTTC.